The present entry profiles one T cell receptor (beta chain) with its context. What it binds is not known. Sequencing used immunoSEQ v3.0 at survey level. Sequencing was designed to cover roughly 35,000-55,000 T-cell genomes in each sample. Libraries were prepared by immunoSEQ multiplex PCR; TCRdb keeps only in-frame clonotypes and omits some of them. The table lists about 24,000 clones, 87% of them singletons. This entry is derived from a study of long-term antiretroviral therapy in people with HIV. One or more pre-ART and two or more post-ART PBMC samples were available from each donor. The cryopreserved samples used held about 0.95-10 million PBMC prior to extraction of DNA. Findings of the study overall: It was observed that HIV repertoires exhibited narrower CDR3 length ranges than controls.

V lost 2 bases and J 5 bases, leaving 4 bases between the germline ends. Germline V gene data show CDR1 as SEHNR and CDR2 as FQNEAQ (reference sequence). The CDR3 consists of 12 residues. Sequences were derived from unsorted PBMCs, sampled 1.8 years before starting antiretroviral therapy. This chain links TRBV7-9 with TRBJ1-5, with D uncertain. The sequence derives from a man in his fifties with HIV. The DNA of the CDR3 is TGTGCCAGCAGCTTACAGGATCAGCCCCAGCATTTT. Its protein is CASSLQDQPQHF.